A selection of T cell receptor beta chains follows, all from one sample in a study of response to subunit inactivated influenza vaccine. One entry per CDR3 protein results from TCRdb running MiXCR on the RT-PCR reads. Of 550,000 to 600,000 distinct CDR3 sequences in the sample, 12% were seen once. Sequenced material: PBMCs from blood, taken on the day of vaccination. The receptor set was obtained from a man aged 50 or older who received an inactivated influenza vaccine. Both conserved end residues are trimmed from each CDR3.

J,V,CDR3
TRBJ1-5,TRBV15,ATSRDPDGGQPQH
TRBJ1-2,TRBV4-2,ASSQSVRDRVKSNYGYT
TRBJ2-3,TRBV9,ASSGNPLAGGFTDTQY
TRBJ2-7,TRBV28,ASSPPPTAYEQY
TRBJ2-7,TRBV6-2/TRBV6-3,ASSYGGLPEQY
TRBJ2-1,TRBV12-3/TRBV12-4,ASTPPGGHNEQF
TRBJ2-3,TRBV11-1,ASSRDSEGLAGFTDTQY
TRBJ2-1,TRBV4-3,ASSQGGAYNEQI
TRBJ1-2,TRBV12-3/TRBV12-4,ASSLSGVGYGYT
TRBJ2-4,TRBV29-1,SVVAVKNIQY
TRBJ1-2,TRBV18,ASSTGLYYGYT
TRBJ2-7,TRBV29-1,SAIGGPFVDEQY
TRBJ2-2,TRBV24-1,ATSAYRGRGTGELF
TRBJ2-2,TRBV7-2,ASSSSPGLNTGELF
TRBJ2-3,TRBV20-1,SARDMQTDTQY
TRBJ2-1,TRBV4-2,ASSHLSGGAKYNEQF
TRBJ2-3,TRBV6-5,ASSLQGSSVDTQY
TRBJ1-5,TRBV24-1,ATSESTGLNQPQH
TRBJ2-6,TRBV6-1,ASSQRRTSGANVLT
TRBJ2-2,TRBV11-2,ASSPGTYLNTGELF
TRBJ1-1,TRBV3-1,ASSQGTVLNTEAF
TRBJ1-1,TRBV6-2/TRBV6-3,ASSYLPGAEAF
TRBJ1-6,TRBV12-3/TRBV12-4,ASSLRAPGVNSPLH
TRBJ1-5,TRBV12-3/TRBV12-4,ASSYDLGQDYRNQPQH
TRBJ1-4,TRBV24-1,ATSASHGTGTTNEKLF
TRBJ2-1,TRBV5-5,ASSISSGGSYNEQF
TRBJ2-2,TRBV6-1,ASSEGTGLTGELF
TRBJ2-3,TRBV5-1,ASSSGGPTDTQY
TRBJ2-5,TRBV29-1,SVEDLTDRQETQY
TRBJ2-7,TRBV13,ASSHGLASAYEQY
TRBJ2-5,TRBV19,ASSIAETQY
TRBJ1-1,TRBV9,ASSVGGGSEAF
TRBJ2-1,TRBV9,ASSVDYGGTGNEQF
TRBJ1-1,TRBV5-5,ASSLESGQNTEAF
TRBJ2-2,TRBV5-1,ASSSKGQQNTGELF
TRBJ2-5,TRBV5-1,ASRGLSGETQY
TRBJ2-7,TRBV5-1,ASSLGTLQLYEQY
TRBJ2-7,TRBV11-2,ASSLGRLSTYEQY
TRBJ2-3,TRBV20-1,SARDGSRPDTQY
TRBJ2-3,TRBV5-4,ASTRTSGGRTDTQY
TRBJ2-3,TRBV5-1,ASRLEGVDTQY